This entry is about one T cell receptor (beta chain). This record comes from a study of blood T cell repertoires in COVID-19. Study-wide context: There were acute and convalescent COVID-19 samples, and they came from the United States, Italy and Spain.

Libraries were prepared by immunoSEQ multiplex PCR; TCRdb keeps only in-frame clonotypes and omits some of them. The sample shows about 200,000 clones, about 85% of them seen only once. Germline V gives CDR1 LNHDA, CDR2 SQIVND (reference sequence). Losses at the gene ends were 3 bases for V and 2 bases for J; bases not matched to a gene: 10. This CDR3 has 17 residues. Sequencing was carried out using peripheral blood. The J gene is TRBJ2-1, the V gene TRBV19; TRBD2 aligns across 7 bases. The sequence was collected from a woman between 50 and 59 years old with COVID-19, enrolled during active disease. Here the CDR3 reads CASSIHDSGSAYNEQFF. Here the CDR3 DNA reads TGTGCCAGTAGTATTCATGATAGCGGGTCCGCCTACAATGAGCAGTTCTTC.